Below are 7 T cell receptor beta chains sequenced from a single sample in a study of blood T cell dynamics during melanoma immunotherapy. Sample time point: pre-treatment baseline. Produced via immunoSEQ multiplex PCR; TCRdb's table is partial and in-frame only. The sample lists about 10,000 clones, approximately 86% seen once, with 9.8% in the top ten. The sample was blood, taken from a patient treated with checkpoint blockade. All receptors come from a human donor with melanoma.

This clone was observed once. The chain is built from TRBV19 and TRBJ2-7, with unresolved D. The CDR3 sequence is 13 residues long. V was cut by 4 bases and J by 0 bases, with 7 bases left in between. Per the germline V gene, CDR1 is LNHDA and CDR2 is SQIVND (reference sequence). In nucleotides, the CDR3 is TGTGCCAGTAGTAGGGATAACTCCTACGAGCAGTACTTC. Translating gives CASSRDNSYEQYF. Full variable domain (missing parts from reference TRBV19 and TRBJ2-7): DGGITQSPKYLFRKEGQNVTLSCEQNLNHDAMYWYRQDPGQGLRLIYYSQIVNDFQKGDIAEGYSVSREKKESFPLTVTSAQKNPTAFYLCASSRDNSYEQYFGPGTRLTVT.

The chain uses TRBV27 and TRBJ2-1; 7 bases are a match to TRBD1. V dropped 4 bases and J dropped 6; count of bases not matched to a gene: 9. Germline values: CDR1 MNHEY, CDR2 SMNVEV (reference sequence). The CDR3 is 15 amino acids. The CDR3 loop is CASSSNRGRGNEQFF. Here the CDR3 DNA reads TGTGCCAGCAGTTCCAACAGGGGCAGGGGCAATGAGCAGTTCTTC.

This chain uses TRBV13 with TRBJ1-2, with 9 bases lining up with TRBD1. Germline CDR1 and CDR2: PRHDT and FYEKMQ (reference sequence). The CDR3 has 13 residues. V trimming: 5 bases; J trimming: 3 bases; junction bases outside the gene matches: 1. The CDR3 nucleotides read TGTGCCAGCAGCCGGACAGGGGACTATGGCTACACCTTC. Protein product: CASSRTGDYGYTF. Supplemented by reference TRBV13 and TRBJ1-2, the full variable domain reads AAGVIQSPRHLIKEKRETATLKCYPIPRHDTVYWYQQGPGQDPQFLISFYEKMQSDKGSIPDRFSAQQFSDYHSELNMSSLELGDSALYFCASSRTGDYGYTFGSGTRLTVV.

V gene TRBV27 combines with J gene TRBJ1-2, with D hard to call. Between the trimmed V and J ends, which lost 5 bases and 4 bases, there was a span of 14 bases. Germline CDR1 reads MNHEY; CDR2 reads SMNVEV (reference sequence). CDR3 size: 14 residues. In nucleotides, the CDR3 is TGTGCCAGCAGTACTACACCGGCCTTCTATGGCTACACCTTC. Amino acids: CASSTTPAFYGYTF.

The J gene is TRBJ2-5, the V gene TRBV4-1, with D perhaps TRBD1 or TRBD2 (6 bases each). Trimming removed 0 bases from V and 7 bases from J, with 15 bases in between. The CDR3 is 15 residues long. CDR1 and CDR2 (germline): MGHRA, YSYEKL. The CDR3 here is CASSQDQGLGGTQYF. The CDR3 DNA sequence: TGCGCCAGCAGCCAAGATCAGGGGCTGGGGGGGACCCAGTACTTC.

The rearrangement uses TRBV5-1 and TRBJ1-4, with TRBD1 matching 10 bases. CDR3 size: 16 residues. The V and J ends lost 0 bases and 7 bases, in that order; junction bases with no gene match: 6. CDR1 is SGHRS, CDR2 YFSETQ, per germline. The CDR3 spells CASSLGLGQGSEKLFF. DNA for the CDR3: TGCGCCAGCAGCTTGGGTCTGGGACAGGGGAGTGAAAAACTGTTTTTT. The full variable domain, completed using reference TRBV5-1 and TRBJ1-4, is KAGVTQTPRYLIKTRGQQVTLSCSPISGHRSVSWYQQTPGQGLQFLFEYFSETQRNKGNFPGRFSGRQFSNSRSEMNVSTLELGDSALYLCASSLGLGQGSEKLFFGSGTQLSVL.

DNA for the CDR3: TGCGCCAGCAGCGCCACGACTAGCGGGAGTGATACGCAGTATTTT. The encoded protein is CASSATTSGSDTQYF. J is TRBJ2-3 and V is TRBV5-1; 12 bases map to TRBD2. V shed 4 bases and J 6 bases; nucleotides not matched to a gene: 6. In germline, CDR1 is SGHRS, CDR2 YFSETQ. CDR3 length: 15 residues.